This TCR beta chain originates from a study of T cell clonotyping in hematopoietic cell transplantation (dated by TCRdb to the early 2020s). Background for the entire study: In the study, approximately 140 blood samples were gathered from roughly 33 consecutive transplant recipients and their related donors. Patient recruitment ran from late 2015 to January 2017, and follow-up continued until late 2020 or death. Broad study findings and their caveats: Only a small fraction of recipient repertoires overlapped donor repertoires, with over 97% appearing de novo at the given depth. After transplant, TCR diversity in recipients dropped, and pathologically expanded clonotypes climbed progressively between day 30 and day 180. Inverse Simpson Index values from donors and from recipients before transplant predicted broader TCR repertoire diversity after transplant. The sample size was limited, and CD4 and CD8 repertoire contributions could not be separated because cells were not sorted.

Blood samples for TCR beta sequencing were provided by related transplant donors. Using Nuclei Lysis Solution, genomic DNA was extracted from unfractionated peripheral blood mononuclear cells that were either fresh or cryopreserved. The CDR3 runs 11 amino acids, cysteine and phenylalanine included. Only the CDR3 portion is preserved as DNA: 33 bases, with reading frame beginning at the first base. The V and J ends are trimmed by 7 bases and 7 bases, leaving 11 bases between them. From a lookup of the germline V gene (reference sequence), CDR1 and CDR2 are DFQATT and SNEGSKA. With the immunoSEQ assay, which is a bias-controlled multiplex PCR relying on V- and J-specific primers, TCR beta CDR3 regions were amplified from genomic DNA. A proprietary barcode and Illumina adapter sequences were added to the CDR3 amplicons in a second PCR step. An Illumina MiSeq instrument was used to sequence the CDR3 libraries. From the authors' description of their analysis: Export and quality control were performed with immunoSEQ Analyzer 3.0, and downstream analyses were performed with R Bioconductor and Immunarch. Only productive rearrangements in the normalized downsampled data set were used to calculate repertoire metrics. In the normalized cohort, clonotypes with more than 5 templates were defined as pathologically expanded. Repertoire diversity was measured with the Inverse Simpson Index. To capture all clonotypes, the CMV-specificity analyses were run on the non-normalized data set. TCRdb took this table from immuneACCESS and kept in-frame rearrangements with V and J called. Such tables lack part of the clones; where checked against another copy, unresolved V genes explain under half of the gap, and the rest is unexplained. V, J and clone size are those of that table, while D and trimming were read from the DNA. The sample has about 41,000 clones on record, approximately 95% of them singletons. The ten top clones hold 0.75% to 1% of the sample.

This clone was observed a single time. The antigen this receptor binds is unknown. Per-base qualities were not stored, and no clone one base away is much larger. The clonotype comes from a man aged 25 to 45 in good health. Some clones in this sample may be carry-over from other donors' samples. Sequences were obtained from peripheral blood mononuclear cells. The V and J segments used are TRBV20-1 and TRBJ2-1, with no confident D gene call. The CDR3 loop reads CSVTQSNEQFF. The DNA sequence follows: TGCAGTGTCACCCAGTCGAATGAGCAGTTCTTC.